Below, one T cell receptor (beta chain) is given with its context. Total RNA extraction produced at least 5 micrograms (per sample) for the study. The record originates from a study of blood T cells in healthy people across ages. The ends lost 5 bases at V and 0 bases at J; junction bases unmatched: 3. CDR3 length: 14 amino acids. The second PCR ran roughly 7 to 12 cycles with a sample-barcoded 5' primer and J-beta primers. Tags on each cDNA molecule came from a template-switch adaptor with 12 random nucleotides. TCRdb reprocessed the 5' RACE reads with MiXCR, giving one entry per CDR3 protein. The sample lists about 970,000 distinct CDR3 sequences, 45% to 60% seen once, with 20% to 25% in the top ten.

This clonotype originated in a woman aged 60-70 years in good health. Material: blood. The chain recombines TRBV12-3 or TRBV12-4 with TRBJ1-2; 7 bases match TRBD1. The CDR3 sequence is CASSRGQANYGYTF. In DNA, the CDR3 is TGTGCCAGCAGTAGAGGACAGGCTAACTATGGCTACACCTTC.